The entry that follows covers one T cell receptor (beta chain) sequence. The data are from a study of blood T cell repertoires in COVID-19. Study as a whole: The analysed material was cDNA or gDNA that came from T cells, B-cell-depleted T cells, or PBMCs.

There are 17 residues in the CDR3. The V gene's germline CDR1 is SGHDT and CDR2 YYEEEE. Trimming took 0 bases from V and 4 from J; bases not matched to a gene: 7. Original data processing: Nucleated cell counts were estimated from reference gene primer amplification. TCRdb keeps only in-frame clones here, not all; method: immunoSEQ multiplex PCR. V, J and clone size reflect that table, while D and trimming were determined from the DNA. The sample yields around 100,000 clones, around 86% seen once. This clonotype was obtained from a middle-aged man with acute or convalescent COVID-19. The V call is TRBV5-6, the J call TRBJ2-3, with TRBD1 identical over 11 bases. Sequencing was performed on peripheral blood. In nucleotides, the CDR3 is TGTGCCAGCAGCTTGGCGTTCCGGACAGGGGGCGCAGATACGCAGTATTTT. It encodes CASSLAFRTGGADTQYF.